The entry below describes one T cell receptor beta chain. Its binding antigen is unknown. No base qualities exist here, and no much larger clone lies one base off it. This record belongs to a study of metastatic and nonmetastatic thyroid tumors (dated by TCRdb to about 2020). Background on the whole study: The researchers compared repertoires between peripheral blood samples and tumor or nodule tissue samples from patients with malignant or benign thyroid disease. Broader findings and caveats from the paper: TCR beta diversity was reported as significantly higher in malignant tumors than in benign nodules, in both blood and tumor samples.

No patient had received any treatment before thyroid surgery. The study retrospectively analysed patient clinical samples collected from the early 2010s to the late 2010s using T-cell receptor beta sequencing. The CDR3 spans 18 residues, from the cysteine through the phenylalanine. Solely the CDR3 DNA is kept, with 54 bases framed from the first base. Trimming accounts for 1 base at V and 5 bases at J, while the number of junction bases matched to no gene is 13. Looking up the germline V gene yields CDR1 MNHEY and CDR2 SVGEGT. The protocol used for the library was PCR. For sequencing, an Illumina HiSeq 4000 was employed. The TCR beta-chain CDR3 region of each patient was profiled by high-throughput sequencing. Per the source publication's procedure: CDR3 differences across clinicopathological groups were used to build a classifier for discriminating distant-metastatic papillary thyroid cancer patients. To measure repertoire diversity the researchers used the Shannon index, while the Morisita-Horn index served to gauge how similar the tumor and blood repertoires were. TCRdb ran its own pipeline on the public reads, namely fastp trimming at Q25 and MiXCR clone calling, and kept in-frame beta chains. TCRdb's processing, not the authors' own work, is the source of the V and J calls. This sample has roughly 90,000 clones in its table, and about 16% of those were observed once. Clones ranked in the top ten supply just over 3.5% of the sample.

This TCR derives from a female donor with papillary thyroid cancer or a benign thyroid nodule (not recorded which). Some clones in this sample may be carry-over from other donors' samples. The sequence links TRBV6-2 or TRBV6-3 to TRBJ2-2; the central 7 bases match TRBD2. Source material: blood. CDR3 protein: CASSYLQAGSPGTGELFF. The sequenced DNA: TGTGCCAGCAGTTACTTGCAAGCGGGGAGCCCGGGTACCGGGGAGCTGTTTTTT.